These 6 T cell receptor beta chains share one sample of origin, sequenced in a study of blood T cell repertoires in COVID-19. The data were produced by immunoSEQ multiplex PCR, yet TCRdb's version contains in-frame clones alone and is incomplete. The data contain around 99,000 clones, around 82% of them singletons. The specimen was peripheral blood. These receptors were obtained from a human donor in a cohort sampled during active or convalescent COVID-19.

The rearrangement joins TRBV18 to TRBJ2-2; 11 bases line up with TRBD1. V shed 3 bases, J shed 4 bases, and the junction held 4 bases outside the gene matches. The germline V gene has CDR1 KGHSH and CDR2 LQKENI. The CDR3 length is 16 residues. The CDR3 nucleotides are TGTGCCAGCTCACCTGGACAGGGGGCCAGCACCGGGGAGCTGTTTTTT. This translates into CASSPGQGASTGELFF.

The chain has TRBV4-1 and TRBJ1-4; no clear D. Deletions cut 4 bases from V and 5 bases from J, with 8 bases between. This CDR3 region has 13 residues. Germline V gene sequence: CDR1 MGHRA, CDR2 YSYEKL. CDR3 residues: CASSRHMNEKLFF. DNA for the CDR3: TGCGCCAGCAGCCGTCACATGAATGAAAAACTGTTTTTT.

The rearrangement uses TRBV29-1 and TRBJ2-3; 7 nucleotides align to TRBD1. Germline assignment: CDR1 SQVTM and CDR2 ANQGSEA. The CDR3 covers 15 residues. V trimming: 5 bases; J trimming: 4 bases; junction bases outside the gene matches: 12. The DNA for the CDR3 is TGCAGCGTTAACAGACAGGGTTTGGGGGCAGATACGCAGTATTTT. Encoded protein: CSVNRQGLGADTQYF.

The V call is TRBV5-1, the J call TRBJ1-2; 7 bases fit TRBD1. Germline CDR1 SGHRS, CDR2 YFSETQ. There are 17 residues in the CDR3. V shed 5 bases and J 0 bases; nucleotides not matched to a gene: 13. As DNA, the CDR3 is TGCGCCAGCAGGAGACAGGGTTCGGTGGATGCTAACTATGGCTACACCTTC. As protein: CASRRQGSVDANYGYTF.

The genes are TRBV9 and TRBJ2-3; a possible D gene is TRBD2 (6 bases). The V and J ends lost 0 bases and 4 bases respectively, with 12 bases between them. The CDR3 has 15 residues. The germline CDR1 and CDR2 sequences are SGDLS and YYNGEE. The CDR3 nucleotides are TGTGCCAGCAGCGTAGTGGCGGGGATCGCAGATACGCAGTATTTT. Translation gives CASSVVAGIADTQYF.

V is TRBV4-1 and J is TRBJ1-2; a possible D gene is TRBD1 (5 bases). The CDR3 consists of 15 residues. Germline V gene sequence: CDR1 MGHRA, CDR2 YSYEKL. V dropped 1 base and J dropped 4 bases, with 13 bases sitting between them. The CDR3 DNA is TGCGCCAGCAGCCAAGGCCCCGGGGGGGGCTATGGCTACACCTTC. It translates to CASSQGPGGGYGYTF.